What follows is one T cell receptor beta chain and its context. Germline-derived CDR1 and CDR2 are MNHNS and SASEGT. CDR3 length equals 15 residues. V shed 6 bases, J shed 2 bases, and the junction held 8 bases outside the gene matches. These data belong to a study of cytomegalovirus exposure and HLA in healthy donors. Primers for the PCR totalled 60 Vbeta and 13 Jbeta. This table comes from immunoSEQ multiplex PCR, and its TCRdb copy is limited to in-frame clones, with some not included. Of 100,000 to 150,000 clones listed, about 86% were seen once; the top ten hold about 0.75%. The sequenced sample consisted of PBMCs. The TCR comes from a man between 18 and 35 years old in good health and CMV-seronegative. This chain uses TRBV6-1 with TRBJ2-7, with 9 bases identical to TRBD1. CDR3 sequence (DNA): TGTGCCAGCAGCCCTACAGGGGGCCCCGCCTACGAGCAGTACTTC. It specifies CASSPTGGPAYEQYF.